This T cell receptor (beta chain) was recorded in a study of blood T cell repertoires in COVID-19. Generated by immunoSEQ multiplex PCR, the TCRdb table keeps only in-frame clones and is missing some. The table lists 120,000 to 150,000 clones, roughly 84% of them singletons. The germline V and J ends were trimmed by 9 bases and 5 bases, with 18 bases remaining between them. Germline loops: CDR1 MNHEY, CDR2 SVGAGI. The CDR3 is 14 residues long. The receptor was derived from a human donor in a cohort sampled during active COVID-19. The chain has TRBV6-5 and TRBJ2-3; D may be TRBD2 (6 bases). Sequencing was done on a sample of peripheral blood. The CDR3, as DNA: TGTGCCAGTACCGTAGCGGACTTAAGAGATACGCAGTATTTT. This encodes CASTVADLRDTQYF.